These T cell receptor beta chains were read from a single sample in a study of T cell responses to AZD1222 COVID-19 vaccine. Measured with immunoSEQ multiplex PCR; TCRdb has only the in-frame clones, and not every one. The table lists 85,000 to 130,000 clones, approximately 88% of them singletons. The source was peripheral blood, collected on day 0 of AZD1222 vaccination. The origin of the receptors is an adult in good health. Both conserved end residues are part of each CDR3. The D gene is left open where the match is weak. Some rows have no size entry. The others give once, few or many, or a class for an expanded clone.

clone_size	v_call	d_call	j_call	cdr3_nt	cdr3_aa
.	TRBV12-3/TRBV12-4	.	TRBJ2-7	TGTGCCAGCAGTTTTTCCGTCCCTTACGAGCAGTACTTC	CASSFSVPYEQYF
.	TRBV7-2	.	TRBJ2-6	TGTGCCAGCAGCCTCGGGAGCTCTGGGGCCAACGTCCTGACTTTC	CASSLGSSGANVLTF
once	TRBV11-2	.	TRBJ2-1	TGTGCCAGCAGCTCGGCGGTTGCGATCTTC	CASSSAVAIF
.	TRBV9	TRBD2	TRBJ2-6	TGTGCCAGCAGCGTAGGACTAGCGGGAGGGCTTGGGGCCAACGTCCTGACTTTC	CASSVGLAGGLGANVLTF
.	TRBV30	.	TRBJ2-1	TGTGCCTGGGGGGGCTGGAGGGCGGCCGTAAAAGATGAGCAGTTCTTC	CAWGGWRAAVKDEQFF
few	TRBV13	.	TRBJ1-2	TGTGCCAGCAGCTCGGGGGGAAACTATGGCTACACCTTC	CASSSGGNYGYTF
.	TRBV7-2	.	TRBJ1-1	TGTGCCAGCAGTTACTTGGGGGGCAACACTGAAGCTTTCTTT	CASSYLGGNTEAFF
.	TRBV5-6	TRBD2	TRBJ2-2	TGTGCCAGCAGCTCCGGGGGACTAGCGGTTACCGGGGAGCTGTTTTTT	CASSSGGLAVTGELFF
.	TRBV28	.	TRBJ1-2	TGTGCCAGCAGTTTAATCCGCCCTGGGCAGCGGGGCGTTTCCTATGGCTACACCTTC	CASSLIRPGQRGVSYGYTF
.	TRBV15	.	TRBJ2-7	TGTGCCACCAGCAGATCGAAGGGGGGTACCTACGAGCAGTACTTC	CATSRSKGGTYEQYF
once	TRBV19	.	TRBJ2-7	TGTGCCAGTAGTAGCCTCAGCTCAGGAGGATACGAGCAGTACTTC	CASSSLSSGGYEQYF
.	TRBV4-1	.	TRBJ1-2	TGCGCCAGCAGCCCCGGACATTATAGGGACTATGGCTACACCTTC	CASSPGHYRDYGYTF
.	TRBV5-1	.	TRBJ1-6	TGCGCCAGCAGCTTGGACGCAGGGCATAATTCACCCCTCCACTTT	CASSLDAGHNSPLHF
.	TRBV7-2	.	TRBJ1-2	TGTGCCAGCAGCTTAGGCTCGCGGGACTACACCTTC	CASSLGSRDYTF
.	TRBV7-2	TRBD2	TRBJ2-1	TGTGCCAGCAGGGCGACCGGGACTAGGATTAATGAGCAGTTCTTC	CASRATGTRINEQFF
.	TRBV11-2	TRBD1	TRBJ2-5	TGTGCCAGCAGTCCCGCCGGACAGGGGACCCAGTACTTC	CASSPAGQGTQYF
few	TRBV18	.	TRBJ2-5	TGTGCCAGCTCACCACCTTGGACGCAAGAGACCCAGTACTTC	CASSPPWTQETQYF
few	TRBV7-2	.	TRBJ1-2	TGTGCCAGCAGCTTAGGCCTTCAGAACTATGGCTACACCTTC	CASSLGLQNYGYTF
.	TRBV6-5	.	TRBJ1-1	TGTGCCAGCACTCTTGGGTATGTGTCTGAAGCTTTCTTT	CASTLGYVSEAFF
.	TRBV19	TRBD1	TRBJ1-5	TGTGCCAGTAGGTGGACAGGGGGCGCGGGTCAGCCCCAGCATTTT	CASRWTGGAGQPQHF
.	TRBV10-3	.	TRBJ2-2	TGTGCCATCAGCGGCACCCAGGTCACCGGGGAGCTGTTTTTT	CAISGTQVTGELFF
.	TRBV25-1	TRBD1	TRBJ1-4	TGTGCCAGCAGTGAATCCCCGGGGACAGGTGAAAAACTGTTTTTT	CASSESPGTGEKLFF
.	TRBV5-1	TRBD1	TRBJ1-2	TGCGCCAGCAGCGGGACAGGGGTGGTCTATGGCTACACCTTC	CASSGTGVVYGYTF
.	TRBV5-1	.	TRBJ2-7	TGCGCCAGCAGCTTGGATACTTACGAGCAGTACTTC	CASSLDTYEQYF
.	TRBV6-5	TRBD1	TRBJ1-5	TGTGCCAGCAGAAGGGACAGGGGCGGCAATCAGCCCCAGCATTTT	CASRRDRGGNQPQHF
.	TRBV19	TRBD1	TRBJ1-1	TGTGCCAGTAGTCCGGGGGACAGGGACACTGAAGCTTTCTTT	CASSPGDRDTEAFF
.	TRBV28	.	TRBJ1-4	TGTGCCAGCACCTTACTTGGAGGCTTCGGGGTGGAAAAACTGTTTTTT	CASTLLGGFGVEKLFF
once	TRBV7-2	.	TRBJ2-5	TGTGCCAGCAGCCATTACAGGGAAAAGGCAAGAGAGACCCAGTACTTC	CASSHYREKARETQYF
.	TRBV1	.	TRBJ1-6	TGCACCAGCAGCCCGGGACAGGGGTCTTCACCCCTCCACTTT	CTSSPGQGSSPLHF
.	TRBV27	.	TRBJ1-5	TGTGCCAGCAGTCCCCTTATGGGGGGCGGTCACCTATCGGGTCAGCCCCAGCATTTT	CASSPLMGGGHLSGQPQHF
.	TRBV28	.	TRBJ1-3	TGTGCCAGCAGTTTATGGGCAGTCTCTGGAAACACCATATATTTT	CASSLWAVSGNTIYF
.	TRBV6-5	.	TRBJ1-5	TGTGCCAGCAACCGGCCCTATAGCAATCAGCCCCAGCATTTT	CASNRPYSNQPQHF
.	TRBV6-5	TRBD1	TRBJ2-1	TGTGCCAGCAGTCCCCCGGGACAGGGGGCGTATGAGCAGTTCTTC	CASSPPGQGAYEQFF
once	TRBV28	.	TRBJ1-6	TGTGCCCGCGGTCCGACGGGAAATTCACCCCTCCACTTT	CARGPTGNSPLHF
.	TRBV7-2	.	TRBJ1-3	TGTGCCAGCAGCTTGGGAGGTGGAAACACCATATATTTT	CASSLGGGNTIYF
.	TRBV28	TRBD1	TRBJ1-4	TGTGCCAGCAGACATGGACAGGACGTGGCTAATGAAAAACTGTTTTTT	CASRHGQDVANEKLFF
.	TRBV29-1	.	TRBJ2-3	TGCAGCGTTGGGCTGGGGGCAGTTACTAGCACAGATACGCAGTATTTT	CSVGLGAVTSTDTQYF
.	TRBV15	.	TRBJ1-3	TGTGCCACCAGCAGAGATCCGTCTGGAAACACCATATATTTT	CATSRDPSGNTIYF
.	TRBV2	TRBD1	TRBJ2-5	TGTGCCAGCATTGAGACAGGGGGCACGGGGGAGACCCAGTACTTC	CASIETGGTGETQYF